This T cell receptor beta chain was profiled in a study of CD8 T cells in Susac syndrome. Study-level results: As the study acknowledged, the number of individuals in its TCR sequencing and HLA analysis was relatively small.

Comment on this clonotype: Antigen unknown.

Reverse transcription of about 0.45 to 1 ug RNA was carried out with random hexamers. MiXCR was run by TCRdb on the immunoSEQ multiplex PCR reads, yielding one entry per CDR3 protein. This repertoire shows under 150,000 distinct CDR3 sequences, roughly 94% found once; its top ten account for roughly 0.15%. Trimming left V 0 bases short and J 1 base short, with 10 bases between. The CDR3 loop spans 15 amino acids. The chain recombines TRBV23-1 with TRBJ2-7, with D perhaps matching TRBD1 (5 bases). TRBV23-1 is an open reading frame, and its role is uncertain. This TCR derives from a human donor with Susac syndrome. The sequenced material came from CD4+ T cells from PBMCs. CDR3 DNA: TGCGCCAGCAGTCAATCGGAGACAGCGTCCTACGAGCAGTACTTC. This sequence encodes CASSQSETASYEQYF.